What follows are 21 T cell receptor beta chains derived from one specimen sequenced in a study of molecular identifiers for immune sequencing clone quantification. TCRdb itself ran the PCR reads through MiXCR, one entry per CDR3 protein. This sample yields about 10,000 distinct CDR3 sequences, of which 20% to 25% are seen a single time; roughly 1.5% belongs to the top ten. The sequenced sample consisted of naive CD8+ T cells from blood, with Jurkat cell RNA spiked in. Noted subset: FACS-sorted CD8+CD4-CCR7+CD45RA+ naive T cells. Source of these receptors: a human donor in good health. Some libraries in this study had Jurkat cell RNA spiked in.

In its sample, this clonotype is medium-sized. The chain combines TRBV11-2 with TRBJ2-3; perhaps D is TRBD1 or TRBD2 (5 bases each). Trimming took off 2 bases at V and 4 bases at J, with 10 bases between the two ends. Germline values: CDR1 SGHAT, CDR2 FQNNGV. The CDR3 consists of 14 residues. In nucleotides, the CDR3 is TGTGCCAGCAGCTTACAGGGTAGCGCAGATACGCAGTATTTT. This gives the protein CASSLQGSADTQYF.

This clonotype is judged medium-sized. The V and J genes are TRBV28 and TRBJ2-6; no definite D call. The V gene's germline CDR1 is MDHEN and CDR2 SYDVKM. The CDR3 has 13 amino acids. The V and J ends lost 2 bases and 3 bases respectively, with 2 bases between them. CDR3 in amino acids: CASSLVGANVLTF. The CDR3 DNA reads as TGTGCCAGCAGTTTAGTTGGGGCCAACGTCCTGACTTTC. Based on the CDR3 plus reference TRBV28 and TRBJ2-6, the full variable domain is DVKVTQSSRYLVKRTGEKVFLECVQDMDHENMFWYRQDPGLGLRLIYFSYDVKMKEKGDIPEGYSVSREKKERFSLILESASTNQTSMYLCASSLVGANVLTFGAGSRLTVL.

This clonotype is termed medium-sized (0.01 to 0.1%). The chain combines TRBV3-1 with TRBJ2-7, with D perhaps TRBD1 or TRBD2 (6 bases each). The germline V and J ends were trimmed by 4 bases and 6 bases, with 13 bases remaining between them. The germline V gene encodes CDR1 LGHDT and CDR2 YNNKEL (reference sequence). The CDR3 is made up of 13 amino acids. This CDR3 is CASSRPGAGEQYF. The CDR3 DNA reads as TGTGCCAGCAGCCGACCGGGGGCTGGCGAGCAGTACTTC.

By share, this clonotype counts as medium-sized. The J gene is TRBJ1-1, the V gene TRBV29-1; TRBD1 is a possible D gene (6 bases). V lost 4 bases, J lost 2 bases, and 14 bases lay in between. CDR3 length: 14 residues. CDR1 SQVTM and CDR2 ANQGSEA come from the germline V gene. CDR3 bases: TGCAGCGTTGCCGGGACAACCGTCAACACTGAAGCTTTCTTT. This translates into CSVAGTTVNTEAFF.

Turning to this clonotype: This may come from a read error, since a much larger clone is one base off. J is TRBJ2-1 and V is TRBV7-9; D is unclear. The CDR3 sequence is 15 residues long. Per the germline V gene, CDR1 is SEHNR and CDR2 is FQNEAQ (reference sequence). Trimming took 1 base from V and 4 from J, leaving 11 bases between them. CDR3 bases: TGTGCCAGCAGCTTAGGGATAGGAGATTACAATGAGCAGTTCTTC. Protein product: CASSLGIGDYNEQFF.

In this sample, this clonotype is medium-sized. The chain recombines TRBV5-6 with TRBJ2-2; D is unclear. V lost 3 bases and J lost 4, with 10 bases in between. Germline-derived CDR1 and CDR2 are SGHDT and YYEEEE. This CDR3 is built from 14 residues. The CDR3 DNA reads TGTGCCAGCAGCTCTCGGACCGGCACCGGGGAGCTGTTTTTT. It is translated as CASSSRTGTGELFF.

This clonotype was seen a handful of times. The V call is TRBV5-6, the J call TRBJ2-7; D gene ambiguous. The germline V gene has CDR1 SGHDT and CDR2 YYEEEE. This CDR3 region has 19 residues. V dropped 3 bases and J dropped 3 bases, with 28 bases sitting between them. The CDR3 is CASSSGYPPAINIVYEQYF. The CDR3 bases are TGTGCCAGCAGCTCGGGCTACCCGCCAGCGATAAATATAGTCTACGAGCAGTACTTC.

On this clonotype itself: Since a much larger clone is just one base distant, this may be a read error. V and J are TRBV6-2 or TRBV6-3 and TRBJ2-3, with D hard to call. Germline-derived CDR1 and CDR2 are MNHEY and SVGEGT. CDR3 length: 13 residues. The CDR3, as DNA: TGTGCCCGCAGTTACTCCGCGGCAGATACGCAGTATTTT. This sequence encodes CARSYSAADTQYF.

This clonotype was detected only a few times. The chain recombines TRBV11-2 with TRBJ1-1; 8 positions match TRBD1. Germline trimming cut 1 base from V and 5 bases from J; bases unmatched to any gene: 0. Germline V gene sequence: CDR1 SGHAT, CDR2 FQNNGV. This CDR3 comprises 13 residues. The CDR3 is CASSLGQGTEAFF. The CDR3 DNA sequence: TGTGCCAGCAGCTTAGGACAGGGGACTGAAGCTTTCTTT.

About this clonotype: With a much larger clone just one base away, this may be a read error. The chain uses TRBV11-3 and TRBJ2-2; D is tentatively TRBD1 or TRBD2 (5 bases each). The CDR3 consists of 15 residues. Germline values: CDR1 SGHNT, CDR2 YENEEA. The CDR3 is CASSSRHGPSGALFF. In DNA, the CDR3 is TGTGCCAGCAGCTCACGGCACGGGCCATCCGGGGCGCTGTTTTTT. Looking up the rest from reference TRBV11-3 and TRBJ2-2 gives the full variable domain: EAGVVQSPRYKIIEKKQPVAFWCNPISGHNTLYWYLQNLGQGPELLIRYENEEAVDDSQLPKDRFSAERLKGVDSTLKIQPAELGDSAVYLCASSSRHGPSGALFFGEGSRLTVL.

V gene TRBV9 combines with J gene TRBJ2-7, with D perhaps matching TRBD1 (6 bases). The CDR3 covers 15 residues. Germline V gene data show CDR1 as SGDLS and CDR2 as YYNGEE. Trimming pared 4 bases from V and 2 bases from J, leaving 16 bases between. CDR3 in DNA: TGTGCCAGCAGCACCACCGGGACACCTACCTACGAGCAGTACTTC. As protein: CASSTTGTPTYEQYF.

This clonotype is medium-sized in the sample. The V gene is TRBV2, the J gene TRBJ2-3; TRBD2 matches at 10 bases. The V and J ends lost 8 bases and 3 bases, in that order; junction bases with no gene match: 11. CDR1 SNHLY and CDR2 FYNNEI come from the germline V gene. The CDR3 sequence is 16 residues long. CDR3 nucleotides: TGTGCCAGCGGGGCTCCAGCGGGAGGGCCAACAGATACGCAGTATTTT. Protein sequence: CASGAPAGGPTDTQYF.

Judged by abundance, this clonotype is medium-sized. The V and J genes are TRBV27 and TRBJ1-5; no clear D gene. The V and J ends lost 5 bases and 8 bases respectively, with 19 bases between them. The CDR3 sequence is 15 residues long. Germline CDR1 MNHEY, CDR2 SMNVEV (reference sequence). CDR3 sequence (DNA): TGTGCCAGCAGTCCCGACGACCCAAACCTTGAGCCCCAGCATTTT. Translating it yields CASSPDDPNLEPQHF.

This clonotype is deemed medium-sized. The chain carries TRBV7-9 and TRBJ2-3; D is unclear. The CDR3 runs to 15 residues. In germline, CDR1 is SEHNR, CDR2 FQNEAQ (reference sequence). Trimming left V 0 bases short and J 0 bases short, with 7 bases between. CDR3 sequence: CASSLALTSTDTQYF. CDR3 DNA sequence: TGTGCCAGCAGCTTAGCACTTACTAGCACAGATACGCAGTATTTT.

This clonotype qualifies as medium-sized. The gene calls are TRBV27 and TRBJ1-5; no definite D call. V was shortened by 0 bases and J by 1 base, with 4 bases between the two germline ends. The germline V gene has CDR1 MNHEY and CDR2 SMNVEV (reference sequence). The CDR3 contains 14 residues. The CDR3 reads CASSLSDSNQPQHF. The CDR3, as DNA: TGTGCCAGCAGTTTATCCGACAGCAATCAGCCCCAGCATTTT.

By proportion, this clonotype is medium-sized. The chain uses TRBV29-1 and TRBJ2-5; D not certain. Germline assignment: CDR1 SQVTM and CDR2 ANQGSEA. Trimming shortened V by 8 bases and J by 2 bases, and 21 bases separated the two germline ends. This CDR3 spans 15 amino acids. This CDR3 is CSSPGQAMNQETQYF. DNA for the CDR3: TGCAGCTCGCCCGGGCAGGCAATGAATCAAGAGACCCAGTACTTC.

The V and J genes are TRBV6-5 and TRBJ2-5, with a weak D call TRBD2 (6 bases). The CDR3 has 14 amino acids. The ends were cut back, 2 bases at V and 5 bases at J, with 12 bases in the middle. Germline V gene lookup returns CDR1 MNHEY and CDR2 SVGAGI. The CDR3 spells CASSYLSGVETQYF. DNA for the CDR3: TGTGCCAGCAGTTACCTTAGCGGAGTGGAGACCCAGTACTTC.

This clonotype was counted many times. CDR3 bases: TGCGCCAGCAGTCAAATGGGGCGCACTGAAGCTTTCTTT. Amino acids: CASSQMGRTEAFF. V gene TRBV4-1 combines with J gene TRBJ1-1; a weak D match, TRBD1 (5 bases). V lost 6 bases, J lost 4 bases, and 12 bases lay in between. Germline V gives CDR1 MGHRA, CDR2 YSYEKL. The CDR3 spans 13 residues.

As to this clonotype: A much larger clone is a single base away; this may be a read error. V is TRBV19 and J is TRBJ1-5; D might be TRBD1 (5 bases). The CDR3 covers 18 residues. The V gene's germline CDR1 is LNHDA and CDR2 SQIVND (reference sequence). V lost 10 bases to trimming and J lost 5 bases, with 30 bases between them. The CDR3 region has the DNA TGTGCCACCCTGGGACCGCGGAATAACCCTGCCGAAGATCAGCCCCAGCATTTT. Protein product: CATLGPRNNPAEDQPQHF.

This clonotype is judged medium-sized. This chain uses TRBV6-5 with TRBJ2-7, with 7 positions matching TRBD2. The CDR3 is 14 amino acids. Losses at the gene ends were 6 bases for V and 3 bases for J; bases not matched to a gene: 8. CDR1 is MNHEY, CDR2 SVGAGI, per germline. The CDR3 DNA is TGTGCCAGCAGGTACACCGGGACTAACTACGAGCAGTACTTC. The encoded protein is CASRYTGTNYEQYF.

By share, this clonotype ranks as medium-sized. In nucleotides, the CDR3 is TGTGGCTCGAAGGGACCGAGCGGGGCCACAGATACGCAGTATTTT. Translated: CGSKGPSGATDTQYF. The V call is TRBV2, the J call TRBJ2-3, with 7 bases matching TRBD2. CDR3 length equals 15 residues. CDR1 and CDR2 (germline): SNHLY, FYNNEI. The variable domain in full, completed from reference TRBV2 and TRBJ2-3, reads EPEVTQTPSHQVTQMGQEVILRCVPISNHLYFYWYRQILGQKVEFLVSFYNNEISEKSEIFDDQFSVERPDGSNFTLKIRSTKLEDSAMYFCGSKGPSGATDTQYFGPGTRLTVL.